A selection of T cell receptor beta chains follows, all from one sample in a study of CD8 T cells in Susac syndrome. A single record per CDR3 protein comes from TCRdb applying MiXCR to the immunoSEQ multiplex PCR reads. This sample carries hundreds of thousands of distinct CDR3 sequences, around 96% of them seen once, and the ten largest clones take 0.08% to 0.095%. Sequenced material: CD4+ T cells from PBMCs. Receptor source: a human donor with multiple sclerosis. The CDR3 runs from the conserved cysteine through the conserved F or W. D genes are given only for firm matches. Part of the rows lack a size; the others show once, few, many or a class for expanded clones.

D: TRBD1
J: TRBJ1-2
size: .
V: TRBV18
CDR3: CASSPPGTGTGGSYTF
DNA: TGTGCCAGCTCACCACCAGGAACCGGGACAGGAGGGAGCTACACCTTC

D: .
J: TRBJ1-2
size: .
V: TRBV3-1
CDR3: CASSQGSGGGGFGYTF
DNA: TGTGCCAGCAGCCAAGGGAGCGGTGGGGGAGGGTTTGGCTACACCTTC

D: .
J: TRBJ1-5
size: .
V: TRBV6-5
CDR3: CASSFRGGPQPQHF
DNA: TGTGCCAGCAGTTTTAGAGGGGGTCCTCAGCCCCAGCATTTT

D: .
J: TRBJ1-1
size: .
V: TRBV3-1
CDR3: CASSQGGTEAFF
DNA: TGTGCCAGCAGCCAAGGGGGCACTGAAGCTTTCTTT

D: .
J: TRBJ1-5
size: .
V: TRBV29-1
CDR3: CSVGRDRNQPQHF
DNA: TGCAGCGTTGGACGGGACCGCAATCAGCCCCAGCATTTT

D: TRBD2
J: TRBJ2-7
size: .
V: TRBV30
CDR3: CAWSVQLAGVYEQYF
DNA: TGTGCCTGGAGTGTACAATTAGCGGGAGTTTACGAGCAGTACTTC

D: TRBD1
J: TRBJ1-5
size: .
V: TRBV20-1
CDR3: CSARARQGSNQPQHF
DNA: TGCAGTGCTAGGGCAAGACAGGGAAGCAATCAGCCCCAGCATTTT

D: TRBD2
J: TRBJ2-1
size: .
V: TRBV3-1
CDR3: CASSPSAGPNNEQFF
DNA: TGTGCCAGCAGCCCCTCAGCGGGGCCCAACAATGAGCAGTTCTTC

D: .
J: TRBJ1-2
size: .
V: TRBV20-1
CDR3: CSATTDSHGYTF
DNA: TGCAGTGCTACGACAGACTCCCATGGCTACACCTTC

D: .
J: TRBJ2-1
size: .
V: TRBV20-1
CDR3: CSARFLINSYNEQFF
DNA: TGCAGTGCTAGGTTTCTGATAAACTCCTACAATGAGCAGTTCTTC

D: TRBD1
J: TRBJ2-5
size: .
V: TRBV10-2
CDR3: CASSVVTGSTETQYF
DNA: TGCGCCAGCAGTGTTGTGACAGGGTCGACAGAGACCCAGTACTTC

D: .
J: TRBJ2-5
size: .
V: TRBV5-6
CDR3: CASRPLRGSWETQYF
DNA: TGTGCCAGCAGACCCCTAAGGGGTTCCTGGGAGACCCAGTACTTC

D: .
J: TRBJ2-5
size: once
V: TRBV6-2/TRBV6-3
CDR3: CASHDGAPGTQYF
DNA: TGTGCCAGTCACGACGGGGCGCCGGGGACCCAGTACTTC

D: .
J: TRBJ1-1
size: .
V: TRBV9
CDR3: CASSAQLSRETFF
DNA: TGTGCCAGCAGCGCCCAGTTGAGCAGGGAGACTTTCTTT

D: TRBD2
J: TRBJ2-5
size: .
V: TRBV2
CDR3: CASSPRTSGIGETQYF
DNA: TGTGCCAGCAGTCCGAGGACTAGCGGGATAGGAGAGACCCAGTACTTC

D: TRBD1
J: TRBJ2-1
size: .
V: TRBV29-1
CDR3: CSVAQNPTGLYNEQFF
DNA: TGCAGCGTCGCCCAGAACCCGACAGGGTTATACAATGAGCAGTTCTTC

D: .
J: TRBJ1-1
size: .
V: TRBV27
CDR3: CASSPLTRNTEAFF
DNA: TGTGCCAGCAGTCCCCTGACCAGGAACACTGAAGCTTTCTTT

D: TRBD1
J: TRBJ1-5
size: .
V: TRBV28
CDR3: CASSLKDRYAQPQHF
DNA: TGTGCCAGCAGTCTAAAGGACAGGTACGCTCAGCCCCAGCATTTT

D: .
J: TRBJ2-7
size: .
V: TRBV5-1
CDR3: CASSLSRELGEQYF
DNA: TGCGCCAGCAGCTTGAGCAGGGAGTTGGGCGAGCAGTACTTC

D: .
J: TRBJ2-1
size: .
V: TRBV6-5
CDR3: CASSATRQGNEQFF
DNA: TGTGCCAGCAGCGCGACAAGGCAGGGCAATGAGCAGTTCTTC

D: .
J: TRBJ2-5
size: .
V: TRBV7-8
CDR3: CASSTGGQTQYF
DNA: TGTGCCAGCAGCACCGGGGGCCAGACCCAGTACTTC

D: TRBD1
J: TRBJ2-3
size: .
V: TRBV7-2
CDR3: CASSSPGQRTDTQYF
DNA: TGTGCCAGCAGCTCGCCGGGACAGCGCACAGATACGCAGTATTTT